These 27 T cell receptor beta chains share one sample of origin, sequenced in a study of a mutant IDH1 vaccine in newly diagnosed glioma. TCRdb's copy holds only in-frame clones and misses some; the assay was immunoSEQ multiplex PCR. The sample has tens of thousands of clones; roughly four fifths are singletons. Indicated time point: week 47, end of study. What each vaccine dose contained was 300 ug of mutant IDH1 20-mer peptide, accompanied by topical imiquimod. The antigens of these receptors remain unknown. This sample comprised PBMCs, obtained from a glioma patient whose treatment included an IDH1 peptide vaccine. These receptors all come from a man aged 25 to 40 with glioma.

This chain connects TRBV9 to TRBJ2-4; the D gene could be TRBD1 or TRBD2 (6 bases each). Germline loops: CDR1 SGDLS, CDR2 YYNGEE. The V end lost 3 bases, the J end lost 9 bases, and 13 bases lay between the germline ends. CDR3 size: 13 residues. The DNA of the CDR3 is TGTGCCAGCAGCGAGGGGGGAAGGGGCATTCAGTACTTC. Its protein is CASSEGGRGIQYF.

CDR3 coding DNA: TGTGCCAGCAGCTTAGCCAGATTCTACGAGCAGTACTTC. Encoded protein: CASSLARFYEQYF. The chain carries TRBV7-2 and TRBJ2-7; D uncertain. Germline V CDR1 and CDR2: SGHTA, FQGNSA. The CDR3 totals 13 residues. The germline V and J ends were trimmed by 0 bases and 3 bases, with 6 bases remaining between them.

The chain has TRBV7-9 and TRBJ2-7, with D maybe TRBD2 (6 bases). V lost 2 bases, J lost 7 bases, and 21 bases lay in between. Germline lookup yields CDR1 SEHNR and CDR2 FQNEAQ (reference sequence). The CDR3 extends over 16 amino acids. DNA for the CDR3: TGTGCCAGCAGCTTATTTGGGTCCGCCACCGCGGGGGAGCAGTACTTC. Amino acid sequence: CASSLFGSATAGEQYF.

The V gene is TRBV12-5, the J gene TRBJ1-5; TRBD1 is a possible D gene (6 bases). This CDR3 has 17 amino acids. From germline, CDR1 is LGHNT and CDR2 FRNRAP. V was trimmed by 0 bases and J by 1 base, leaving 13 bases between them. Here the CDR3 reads CASGLVLLGGSNQPQHF. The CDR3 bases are TGTGCTAGTGGTTTGGTACTGTTAGGGGGAAGCAATCAGCCCCAGCATTTT.

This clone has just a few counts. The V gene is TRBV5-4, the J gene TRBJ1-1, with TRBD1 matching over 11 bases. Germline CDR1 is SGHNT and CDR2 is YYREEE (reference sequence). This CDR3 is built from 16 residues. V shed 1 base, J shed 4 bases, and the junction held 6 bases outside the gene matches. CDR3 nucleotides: TGTGCCAGCAGCTTGTATATTGGGACAGGGGGCACTGAAGCTTTCTTT. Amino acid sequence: CASSLYIGTGGTEAFF. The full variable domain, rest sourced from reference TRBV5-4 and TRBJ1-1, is ETGVTQSPTHLIKTRGQQVTLRCSSQSGHNTVSWYQQALGQGPQFIFQYYREEENGRGNFPPRFSGLQFPNYSSELNVNALELDDSALYLCASSLYIGTGGTEAFFGQGTRLTVV.

In DNA, the CDR3 is TGCGCCAGCAGCAAGCTTGTTGCCCAAGAGACCCAGTACTTC. Its protein is CASSKLVAQETQYF. V is TRBV5-1 and J is TRBJ2-5, with no clear D. Per the germline V gene, CDR1 is SGHRS and CDR2 is YFSETQ. The CDR3 is 14 residues long. Trimming cost V 4 bases and J 1 base, with 11 bases left between them.

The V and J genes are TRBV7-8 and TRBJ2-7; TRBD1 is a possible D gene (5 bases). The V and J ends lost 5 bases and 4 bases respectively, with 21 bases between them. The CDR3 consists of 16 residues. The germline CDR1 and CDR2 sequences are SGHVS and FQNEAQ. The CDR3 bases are TGTGCCAGCAGCCCCTTCGCAGGTCAGGGTTTGTACGAGCAGTACTTC. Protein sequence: CASSPFAGQGLYEQYF.

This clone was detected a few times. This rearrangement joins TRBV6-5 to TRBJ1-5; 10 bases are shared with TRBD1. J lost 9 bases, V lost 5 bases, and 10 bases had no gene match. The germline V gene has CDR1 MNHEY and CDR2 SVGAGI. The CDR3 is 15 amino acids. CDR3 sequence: CASSTGQGSVVPQHF. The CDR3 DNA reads TGTGCCAGCAGTACGGGACAGGGGTCCGTGGTGCCCCAGCATTTT.

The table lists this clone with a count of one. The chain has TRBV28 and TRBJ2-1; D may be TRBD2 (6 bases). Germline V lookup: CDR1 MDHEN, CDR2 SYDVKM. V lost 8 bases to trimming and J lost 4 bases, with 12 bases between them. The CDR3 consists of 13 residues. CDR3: CASETGGYNEQFF. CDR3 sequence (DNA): TGTGCCAGCGAAACCGGGGGATACAATGAGCAGTTCTTC.

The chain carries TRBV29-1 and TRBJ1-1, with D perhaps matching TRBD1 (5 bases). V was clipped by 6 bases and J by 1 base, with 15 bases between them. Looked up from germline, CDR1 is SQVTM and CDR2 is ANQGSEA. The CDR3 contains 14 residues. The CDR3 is CSVPRQPQNTEAFF. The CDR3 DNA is TGCAGCGTACCGCGACAGCCTCAGAACACTGAAGCTTTCTTT.

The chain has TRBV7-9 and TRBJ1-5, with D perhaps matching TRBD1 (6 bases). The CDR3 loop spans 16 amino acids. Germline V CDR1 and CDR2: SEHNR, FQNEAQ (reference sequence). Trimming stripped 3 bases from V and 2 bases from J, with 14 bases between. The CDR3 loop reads CASSFWGLNGNQPQHF. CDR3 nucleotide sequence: TGTGCCAGCAGCTTTTGGGGGCTTAACGGCAATCAGCCCCAGCATTTT.

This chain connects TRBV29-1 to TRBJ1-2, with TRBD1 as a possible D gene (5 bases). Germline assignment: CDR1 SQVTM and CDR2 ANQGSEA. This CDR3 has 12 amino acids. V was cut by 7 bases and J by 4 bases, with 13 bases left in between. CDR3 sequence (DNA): TGCAGCGCGGCAGGGTTAACCTATGGCTACACCTTC. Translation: CSAAGLTYGYTF. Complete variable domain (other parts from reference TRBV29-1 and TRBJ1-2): SAVISQKPSRDICQRGTSLTIQCQVDSQVTMMFWYRQQPGQSLTLIATANQGSEATYESGFVIDKFPISRPNLTFSTLTVSNMSPEDSSIYLCSAAGLTYGYTFGSGTRLTVV.

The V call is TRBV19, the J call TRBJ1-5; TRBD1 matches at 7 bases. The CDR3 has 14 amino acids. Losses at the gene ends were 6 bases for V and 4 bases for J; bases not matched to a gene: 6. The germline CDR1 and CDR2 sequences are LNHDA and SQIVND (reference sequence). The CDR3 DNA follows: TGTGCCAGTAGCAGTAGACAGGGTAATCAGCCCCAGCATTTT. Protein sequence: CASSSRQGNQPQHF.

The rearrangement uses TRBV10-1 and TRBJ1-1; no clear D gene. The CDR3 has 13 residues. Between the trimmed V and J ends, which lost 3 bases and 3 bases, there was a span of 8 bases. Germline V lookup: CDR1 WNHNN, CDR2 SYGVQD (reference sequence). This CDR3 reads CASSDQGYTEAFF. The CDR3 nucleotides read TGCGCCAGCAGTGACCAAGGATACACTGAAGCTTTCTTT.

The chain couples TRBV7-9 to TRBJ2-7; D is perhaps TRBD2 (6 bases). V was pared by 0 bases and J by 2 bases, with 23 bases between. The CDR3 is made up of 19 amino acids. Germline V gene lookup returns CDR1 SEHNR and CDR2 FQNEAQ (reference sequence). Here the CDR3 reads CASSLALVVVGAGTYEQYF. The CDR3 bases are TGTGCCAGCAGCTTAGCCCTAGTCGTAGTAGGGGCGGGAACCTACGAGCAGTACTTC.

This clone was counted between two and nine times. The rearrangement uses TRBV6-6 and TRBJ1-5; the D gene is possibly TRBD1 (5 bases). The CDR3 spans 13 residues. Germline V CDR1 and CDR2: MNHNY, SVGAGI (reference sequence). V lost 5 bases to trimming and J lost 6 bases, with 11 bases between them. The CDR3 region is CASSPTGGQPQHF. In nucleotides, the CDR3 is TGTGCCAGCAGTCCCACAGGTGGTCAGCCCCAGCATTTT.

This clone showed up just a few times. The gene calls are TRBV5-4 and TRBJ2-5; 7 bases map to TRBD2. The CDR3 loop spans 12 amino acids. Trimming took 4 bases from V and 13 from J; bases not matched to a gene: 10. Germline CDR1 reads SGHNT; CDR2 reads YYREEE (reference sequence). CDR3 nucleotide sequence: TGTGCCAGCAGCATAGGGACTACCCTACGGTACTTC. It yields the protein CASSIGTTLRYF.

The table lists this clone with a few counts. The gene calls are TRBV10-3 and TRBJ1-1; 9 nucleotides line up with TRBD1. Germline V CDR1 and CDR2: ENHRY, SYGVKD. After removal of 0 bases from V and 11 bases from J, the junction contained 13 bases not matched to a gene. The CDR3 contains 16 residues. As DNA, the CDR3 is TGTGCCATCAGTGAGTCGTCTGGTACAGGGGGCGGAATGGCTTTCTTT. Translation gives CAISESSGTGGGMAFF.

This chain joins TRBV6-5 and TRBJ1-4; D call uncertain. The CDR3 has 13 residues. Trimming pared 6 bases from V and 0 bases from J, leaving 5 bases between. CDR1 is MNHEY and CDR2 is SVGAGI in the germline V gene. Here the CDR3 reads CASRVSTNEKLFF. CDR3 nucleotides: TGTGCCAGCAGGGTATCAACTAATGAAAAACTGTTTTTT.

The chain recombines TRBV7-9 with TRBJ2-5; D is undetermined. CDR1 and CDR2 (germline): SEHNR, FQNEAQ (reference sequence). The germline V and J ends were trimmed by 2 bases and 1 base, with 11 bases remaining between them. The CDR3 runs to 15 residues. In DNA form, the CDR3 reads TGTGCCAGCAGCTTAAGCCGGCAAATCCAAGAGACCCAGTACTTC. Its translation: CASSLSRQIQETQYF.

CDR3 sequence (DNA): TGTGCCAGTCGTGGGGGGGACGTATCTGGAAACACCATATATTTT. It specifies CASRGGDVSGNTIYF. This chain joins TRBV19 and TRBJ1-3, with D possibly matching TRBD1 (5 bases). The CDR3 loop spans 15 amino acids. Trimming removed 8 bases at V and 1 base at J, with 15 bases between. Germline assignment: CDR1 LNHDA and CDR2 SQIVND (reference sequence).

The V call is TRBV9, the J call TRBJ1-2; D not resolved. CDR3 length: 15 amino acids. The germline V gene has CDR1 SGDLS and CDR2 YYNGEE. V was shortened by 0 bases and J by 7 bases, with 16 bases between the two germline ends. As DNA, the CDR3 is TGTGCCAGCAGCGTAGCTACAGTGAGGGAGGGTGGCTACACCTTC. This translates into CASSVATVREGGYTF. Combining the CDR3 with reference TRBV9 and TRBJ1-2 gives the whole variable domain DSGVTQTPKHLITATGQRVTLRCSPRSGDLSVYWYQQSLDQGLQFLIQYYNGEERAKGNILERFSAQQFPDLHSELNLSSLELGDSALYFCASSVATVREGGYTFGSGTRLTVV.

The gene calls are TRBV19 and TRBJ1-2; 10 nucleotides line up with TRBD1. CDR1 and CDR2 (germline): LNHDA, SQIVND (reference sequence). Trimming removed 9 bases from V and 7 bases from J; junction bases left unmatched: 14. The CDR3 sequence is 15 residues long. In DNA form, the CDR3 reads TGTGCCAGCGGCGATCCGGGACAGGGGAAACGTGGCTACACCTTC. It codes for CASGDPGQGKRGYTF.

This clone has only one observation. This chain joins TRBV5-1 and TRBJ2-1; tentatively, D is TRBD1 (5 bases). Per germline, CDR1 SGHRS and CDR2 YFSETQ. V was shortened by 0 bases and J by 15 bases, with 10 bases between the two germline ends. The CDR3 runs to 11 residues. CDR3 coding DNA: TGCGCCAGCAGCTTGGGGGGCCGTCCGTTCTTC. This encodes CASSLGGRPFF.

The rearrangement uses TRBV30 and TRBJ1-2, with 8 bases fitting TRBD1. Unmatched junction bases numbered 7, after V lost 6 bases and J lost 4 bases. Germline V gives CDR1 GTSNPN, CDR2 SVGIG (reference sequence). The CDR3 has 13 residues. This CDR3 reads CACNRGGGYGYTF. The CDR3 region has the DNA TGTGCCTGTAACAGGGGGGGCGGCTATGGCTACACCTTC.

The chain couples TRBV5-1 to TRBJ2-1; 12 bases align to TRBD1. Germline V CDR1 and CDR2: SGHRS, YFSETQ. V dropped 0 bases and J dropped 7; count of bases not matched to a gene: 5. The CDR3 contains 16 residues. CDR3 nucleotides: TGCGCCAGCAGCTTGGATGGGACAGGGGGCCAGAATGAGCAGTTCTTC. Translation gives CASSLDGTGGQNEQFF.

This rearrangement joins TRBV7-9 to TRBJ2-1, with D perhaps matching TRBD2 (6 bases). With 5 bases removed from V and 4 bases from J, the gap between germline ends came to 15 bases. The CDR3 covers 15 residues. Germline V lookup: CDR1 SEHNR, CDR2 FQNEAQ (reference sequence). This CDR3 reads CASSRTDGTYNEQFF. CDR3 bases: TGTGCCAGCAGCCGAACAGACGGGACTTACAATGAGCAGTTCTTC. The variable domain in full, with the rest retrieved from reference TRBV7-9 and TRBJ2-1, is DTGVSQNPRHKITKRGQNVTFRCDPISEHNRLYWYRQTLGQGPEFLTYFQNEAQLEKSRLLSDRFSAERPKGSFSTLEIQRTEQGDSAMYLCASSRTDGTYNEQFFGPGTRLTVL.